This passage covers 30 T cell receptor beta chains from one sample sequenced in a study of T cells in Graves' hyperthyroidism and ophthalmopathy. Researchers amplified the TCR beta CDR3 regions from RNA transcripts. The TCR CDR3 first-round RT-PCR relied on the HTBI primer set. TCRdb ran MiXCR on the multiplex PCR reads and lists one entry per CDR3 protein. The sample lists about 600,000 distinct CDR3 sequences; 12% to 15% were seen once. The sequencing sample was made of blood. Receptor source: a woman aged 18-35 years with Graves' ophthalmopathy.

This clonotype was counted ten times or more. The chain joins TRBV11-2 to TRBJ1-2, with 8 positions matching TRBD1. CDR3 length: 14 amino acids. Germline assignment: CDR1 SGHAT and CDR2 FQNNGV. The J segment lost 4 bases and the V segment lost 6 bases, leaving 7 bases of the junction unmatched. The CDR3: CASSRTGTIYGYTF. Here the CDR3 DNA reads TGTGCCAGCAGTCGGACAGGGACTATCTATGGCTACACCTTC.

The chain uses TRBV18 and TRBJ1-5; D possibly corresponds to TRBD1 (5 bases). V was trimmed by 3 bases and J by 11 bases, leaving 17 bases between them. The CDR3 is made up of 14 amino acids. Germline CDR1 KGHSH, CDR2 LQKENI. The CDR3 DNA reads TGTGCCAGCTCACCCTCCAGGGAAGTTGAGTCCCAGCATTTT. This codes for CASSPSREVESQHF.

This clonotype was recorded at least ten times. This chain joins TRBV7-9 and TRBJ2-4, with 9 positions matching TRBD1. This CDR3 comprises 16 residues. Trimming took 4 bases from V and 1 from J; bases not matched to a gene: 5. Germline lookup yields CDR1 SEHNR and CDR2 FQNEAQ (reference sequence). CDR3 nucleotides: TGTGCCAGCAGCTCTCGGACAGGGGAGGCCAAAAACATTCAGTACTTC. Translation gives CASSSRTGEAKNIQYF.

The chain carries TRBV10-3 and TRBJ1-1; no clear D gene. The CDR3 totals 14 residues. Trimming stripped 0 bases from V and 7 bases from J, with 12 bases between. Germline V lookup: CDR1 ENHRY, CDR2 SYGVKD. The CDR3 sequence is CAISESVGINEAFF. The CDR3 region has the DNA TGTGCCATCAGTGAGTCGGTAGGCATAAATGAAGCTTTCTTT.

This clonotype has at least ten counts. The rearrangement links TRBV9 to TRBJ2-3; possible D gene TRBD2, 5 bases. The CDR3 loop spans 15 amino acids. CDR1 is SGDLS, CDR2 YYNGEE, per germline. V lost 0 bases and J lost 2, with 10 bases in between. The CDR3 spells CASSVGAGLTDTQYF. The CDR3 nucleotides are TGTGCCAGCAGCGTAGGGGCGGGCCTCACAGATACGCAGTATTTT.

This clonotype is a singleton in its sample. V gene TRBV19 combines with J gene TRBJ2-7; 12 nucleotides line up with TRBD2. Germline V gene lookup returns CDR1 LNHDA and CDR2 SQIVND (reference sequence). The J segment lost 3 bases and the V segment lost 5 bases, leaving 8 bases of the junction unmatched. CDR3 length equals 16 residues. The CDR3 loop reads CASSSLLAGGSYEQYF. In DNA, the CDR3 is TGTGCCAGTAGTTCGTTACTAGCGGGAGGAAGCTACGAGCAGTACTTC.

This clonotype has ten or more counts. The chain combines TRBV5-1 with TRBJ1-4, with D maybe TRBD1 (5 bases). Germline-derived CDR1 and CDR2 are SGHRS and YFSETQ. V gave up 0 bases and J gave up 8 bases, with 11 bases separating them. CDR3 length: 14 residues. In nucleotides, the CDR3 is TGCGCCAGCAGCTTGGAGGGGAGGTGGGAAAAACTGTTTTTT. This codes for CASSLEGRWEKLFF.

The chain uses TRBV29-1 and TRBJ2-3, with TRBD2 matching over 9 bases. Germline assignment: CDR1 SQVTM and CDR2 ANQGSEA. The CDR3 sequence is 13 residues long. V was clipped by 6 bases and J by 7 bases; unmatched bases: 8. The DNA of the CDR3 is TGCAGCGTCGAGGCGGGAGGGAGGAATACGCAGTATTTT. Translating it yields CSVEAGGRNTQYF.

J is TRBJ2-1 and V is TRBV4-1; 10 bases align to TRBD2. The trim removed 1 base at V and 6 bases at J, leaving 3 bases unmatched. The CDR3 runs 15 residues. Germline lookup yields CDR1 MGHRA and CDR2 YSYEKL. CDR3: CASSQVGLASNEQFF. The CDR3 region has the DNA TGCGCCAGCAGCCAAGTGGGACTAGCGAGCAATGAGCAGTTCTTC.

This clonotype was observed many times. V usage is TRBV6-2 or TRBV6-3 and J usage is TRBJ1-2; 7 bases line up with TRBD1. CDR1 is MNHEY and CDR2 is SVGEGT in the germline V gene. V dropped 2 bases and J dropped 6; count of bases not matched to a gene: 9. This CDR3 contains 15 residues. The CDR3 DNA reads as TGTGCCAGCAGTTACGGCTGGGCAGGGGGAAATGGCTACACCTTC. This encodes CASSYGWAGGNGYTF.

This rearrangement joins TRBV5-1 to TRBJ2-7; 7 nucleotides agree with TRBD2. Germline trimming cut 0 bases from V and 2 bases from J; bases unmatched to any gene: 8. The CDR3 runs to 16 residues. Germline V CDR1 and CDR2: SGHRS, YFSETQ. CDR3 amino acids: CASSLELRDYTYEQYF. CDR3 DNA: TGCGCCAGCAGCTTGGAACTCCGGGACTACACCTACGAGCAGTACTTC.

This clonotype was observed at least ten times. The chain couples TRBV28 to TRBJ2-7; 7 nucleotides match TRBD2. V dropped 3 bases and J dropped 0; count of bases not matched to a gene: 2. This CDR3 has 14 amino acids. The V gene's germline CDR1 is MDHEN and CDR2 SYDVKM. The CDR3 sequence is CASSLGTTSYEQYF. The CDR3 DNA reads TGTGCCAGCAGTTTGGGGACTACCTCCTACGAGCAGTACTTC.

The chain carries TRBV24-1 and TRBJ2-2, with TRBD1 matching over 12 bases. Trimming cost V 12 bases and J 7 bases; bases outside gene matches: 14. Per the germline V gene, CDR1 is KGHDR and CDR2 is SFDVKD. The CDR3 length is 16 residues. CDR3 protein: CAPERGTGGAIGELFF. In DNA, the CDR3 is TGTGCCCCAGAACGAGGGACAGGGGGCGCGATCGGGGAGCTGTTTTTT.

The sample holds many counts of this clonotype. The chain uses TRBV30 and TRBJ2-5; D could derive from TRBD1 or TRBD2 (6 bases each). This CDR3 is 14 amino acids long. The germline V gene encodes CDR1 GTSNPN and CDR2 SVGIG (reference sequence). V lost 8 bases and J lost 2, with 18 bases in between. The CDR3 DNA reads as TGTGCCGCCGAAAGGGGGGTGGGGCAAGAGACCCAGTACTTC. Protein sequence: CAAERGVGQETQYF.

This clonotype was detected only a few times. The rearrangement links TRBV4-3 to TRBJ2-7, with D perhaps TRBD1 (7 bases). The CDR3 sequence is 15 residues long. The germline gives CDR1 LGHNA, CDR2 YSLEER. Deletions cut 7 bases from V and 2 bases from J, with 18 bases between. This CDR3 is CASTPGPGGTYEQYF. CDR3 DNA: TGCGCCAGCACCCCCGGGCCAGGGGGGACCTACGAGCAGTACTTC.

The rearrangement joins TRBV5-1 to TRBJ2-7, with 11 bases lining up with TRBD2. Germline CDR1 is SGHRS and CDR2 is YFSETQ. The CDR3 is made up of 18 amino acids. J lost 2 bases, V lost 4 bases, and 14 bases had no gene match. As DNA, the CDR3 is TGCGCCAGCAGCCCTACGTATGTCAGTAGCGGGAGGGCCTACGAGCAGTACTTC. This sequence encodes CASSPTYVSSGRAYEQYF.

This clonotype was seen a handful of times. Possible read error: a much larger clone is one base away. The chain couples TRBV20-1 to TRBJ2-5; the D gene is possibly TRBD2 (5 bases). The V gene's germline CDR1 is DFQATT and CDR2 SNEGSKA (reference sequence). The CDR3 has 12 residues. V was cut by 3 bases and J by 9 bases, with 14 bases left in between. CDR3 coding DNA: TGCAGTGCTAGTGCATCCACGGAGGCCCAGTACTTC. Its translation: CSASASTEAQYF.

This clonotype was seen only a few times. The gene calls are TRBV4-3 and TRBJ2-5, with TRBD1 matching over 12 bases. V was pared by 0 bases and J by 5 bases, with 7 bases of the junction left unmatched. Per germline, CDR1 LGHNA and CDR2 YSLEER. CDR3 length: 17 amino acids. The CDR3 here is CASSQDPGQGAWETQYF. For the CDR3, the DNA is TGCGCCAGCAGCCAAGATCCGGGACAGGGGGCGTGGGAGACCCAGTACTTC.

This clonotype appeared a few times. The genes are TRBV5-6 and TRBJ2-3; 9 nucleotides match TRBD2. CDR1 and CDR2 from the germline V gene are SGHDT and YYEEEE. The CDR3 is 15 amino acids. After removal of 4 bases from V and 2 bases from J, the junction contained 5 bases not matched to a gene. DNA of the CDR3: TGTGCCAGCAGCGAAACTAGCGGGTACACAGATACGCAGTATTTT. It codes for CASSETSGYTDTQYF.

This clonotype has a single count. The V and J genes are TRBV19 and TRBJ2-7, with 8 bases that match TRBD1. V lost 6 bases, J lost 5 bases, and 9 bases stayed unmatched. The CDR3 has 14 residues. The germline V gene has CDR1 LNHDA and CDR2 SQIVND (reference sequence). The CDR3 DNA sequence: TGTGCCAGTAGCGGGCGAAACAGGGGGAACGAGCAGTACTTC. It translates to CASSGRNRGNEQYF.

The J gene is TRBJ2-5, the V gene TRBV7-9, with 9 bases fitting TRBD2. This CDR3 comprises 15 residues. Germline lookup yields CDR1 SEHNR and CDR2 FQNEAQ (reference sequence). J was trimmed by 5 bases and V by 4 bases; bases with no gene match: 8. CDR3 amino acids: CASSSRLAERETQYF. The CDR3 DNA reads TGTGCCAGCAGCTCGAGACTAGCGGAACGGGAGACCCAGTACTTC.

Of note for this clonotype: A single base separates this from a much larger clone, so it may be a read error. As DNA, the CDR3 is TGTACCAGCAGCTCTCAGGCCGCACCGGGACAGAAGGGCCATGAGCAGTTCTTC. Its translation: CTSSSQAAPGQKGHEQFF. The genes are TRBV5-6 and TRBJ2-1; 7 nucleotides align to TRBD1. Looked up from germline, CDR1 is SGHDT and CDR2 is YYEEEE. The CDR3 contains 18 residues.

The sample holds many counts of this clonotype. The genes are TRBV11-3 and TRBJ2-7, with D possibly TRBD2 on 6 matching bases. This CDR3 is 14 amino acids long. Germline-derived CDR1 and CDR2 are SGHNT and YENEEA. Trimming pared 4 bases from V and 0 bases from J, leaving 10 bases between. The CDR3 region has the DNA TGTGCCAGCAGCTCCCGGGACTTCTCCTACGAGCAGTACTTC. Translation gives CASSSRDFSYEQYF.

As concerns this clonotype: Just one base apart from a much larger clone, this may be a read error. The chain joins TRBV7-3 to TRBJ1-3, with 9 bases that match TRBD1. The CDR3 totals 14 residues. Germline lookup yields CDR1 SGHTA and CDR2 FQGTGA. The CDR3 loop reads CASSVQGAGNTVYF. The CDR3 region has the DNA TGTGCCAGCAGCGTACAGGGGGCTGGAAACACCGTATATTTT.

This clonotype was detected ten times or more. The gene calls are TRBV7-2 and TRBJ1-5, with D maybe TRBD1 (5 bases). V was pared by 1 base and J by 2 bases, with 9 bases between. Germline V gene lookup returns CDR1 SGHTA and CDR2 FQGNSA. The CDR3 extends over 15 amino acids. In DNA, the CDR3 is TGTGCCAGCAGCTTAGATGGGGCTGGCAATCAGCCCCAGCATTTT. The encoded protein is CASSLDGAGNQPQHF.

This clonotype occurred many times. The chain joins TRBV27 to TRBJ2-7, with unresolved D. V lost 2 bases and J lost 0, with 14 bases in between. Germline assignment: CDR1 MNHEY and CDR2 SMNVEV (reference sequence). This CDR3 spans 16 amino acids. The CDR3 loop is CASSLNGPSYSYEQYF. The CDR3, as DNA: TGTGCCAGCAGTTTAAATGGACCGTCGTACTCCTACGAGCAGTACTTC.

This clonotype showed up many times. The V call is TRBV12-3 or TRBV12-4, the J call TRBJ2-1; no firm D call. V lost 5 bases to trimming and J lost 9 bases, with 14 bases between them. CDR3 length: 13 amino acids. The CDR3 reads CASSGILVAEQFF. The CDR3 DNA reads TGTGCCAGCAGTGGAATTCTAGTGGCTGAGCAGTTCTTC.

This clonotype turned up a few times. This chain joins TRBV19 and TRBJ1-5; D unclear. Trimming removed 1 base at V and 0 bases at J, with 10 bases between. This CDR3 comprises 16 residues. Germline values: CDR1 LNHDA, CDR2 SQIVND (reference sequence). CDR3 bases: TGTGCCAGTAGTATAGGCCCCGTATATAGCAATCAGCCCCAGCATTTT. Translating gives CASSIGPVYSNQPQHF.

In this sample, this clonotype turned up many times. The J gene is TRBJ1-6, the V gene TRBV5-5; TRBD1 matches 9 bases. Per germline, CDR1 SGHKS and CDR2 YYEKEE (reference sequence). Trimming at V came to 2 bases and at J to 7 bases, leaving 4 bases not matched to a gene. This CDR3 is 15 amino acids long. This chain's CDR3 is CASSFPGQGNSPLHF. The DNA of the CDR3 is TGTGCCAGCAGCTTCCCGGGACAGGGAAATTCACCCCTCCACTTT.

This clonotype was detected many times. This rearrangement joins TRBV27 to TRBJ1-2; 10 nucleotides align to TRBD1. After removal of 5 bases from V and 4 bases from J, the junction contained 10 bases not matched to a gene. Germline lookup yields CDR1 MNHEY and CDR2 SMNVEV (reference sequence). The CDR3 is 16 residues long. CDR3 residues: CASSPGTGATFYGYTF. As DNA, the CDR3 is TGTGCCAGCAGTCCGGGGACAGGGGCGACCTTCTATGGCTACACCTTC.